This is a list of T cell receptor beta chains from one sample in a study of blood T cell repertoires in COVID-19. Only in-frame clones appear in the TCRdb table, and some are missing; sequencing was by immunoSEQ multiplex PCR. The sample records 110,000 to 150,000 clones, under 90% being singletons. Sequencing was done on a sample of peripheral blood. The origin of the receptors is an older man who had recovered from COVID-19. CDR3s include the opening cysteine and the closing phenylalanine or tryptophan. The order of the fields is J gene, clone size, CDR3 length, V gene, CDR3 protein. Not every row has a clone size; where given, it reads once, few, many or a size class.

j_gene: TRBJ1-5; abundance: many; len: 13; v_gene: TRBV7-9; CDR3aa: CAAGDAGSQPQHF
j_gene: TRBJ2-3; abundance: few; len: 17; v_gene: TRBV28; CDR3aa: CASNNPFSGASTDTQYF
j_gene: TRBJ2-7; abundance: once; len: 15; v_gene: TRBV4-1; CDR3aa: CASSQGLAGSYEQYF
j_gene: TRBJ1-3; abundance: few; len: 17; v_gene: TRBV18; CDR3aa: CASSRRTGTGKVDTIYF
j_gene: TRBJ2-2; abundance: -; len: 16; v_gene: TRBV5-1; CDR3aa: CASSLGQGLNTGELFF
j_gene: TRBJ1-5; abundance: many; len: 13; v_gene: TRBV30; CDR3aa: CAWSSGRSQPQHF
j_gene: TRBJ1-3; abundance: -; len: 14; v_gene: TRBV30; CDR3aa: CAWSSGSSGNTIYF
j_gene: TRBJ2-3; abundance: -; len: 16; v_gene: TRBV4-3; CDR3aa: CASSQARAGGTDTQYF
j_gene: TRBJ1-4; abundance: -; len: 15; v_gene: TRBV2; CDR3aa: CASRGRTGGNEKLFF
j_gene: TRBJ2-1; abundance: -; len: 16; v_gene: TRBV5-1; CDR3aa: CASSPLAGGQRNEQFF
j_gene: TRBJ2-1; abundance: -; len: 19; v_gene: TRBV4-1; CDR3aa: CASSQDAPSLESHYNEQFF
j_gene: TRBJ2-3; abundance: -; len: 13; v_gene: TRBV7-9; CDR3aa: CASSLESGTRQYF
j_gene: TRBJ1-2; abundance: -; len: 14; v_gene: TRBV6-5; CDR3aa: CASGIRGGEYGYTF
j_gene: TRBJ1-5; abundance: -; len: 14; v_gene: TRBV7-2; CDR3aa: CASSLGQSNQPQHF
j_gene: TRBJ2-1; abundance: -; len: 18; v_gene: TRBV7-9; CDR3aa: CASSSAPGLAVPYNEQFF
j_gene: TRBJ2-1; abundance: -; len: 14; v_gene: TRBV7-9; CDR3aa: CASRSGARPNEQFF
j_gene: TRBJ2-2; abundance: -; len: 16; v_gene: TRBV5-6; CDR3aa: CASSTGLAGRGGELFF
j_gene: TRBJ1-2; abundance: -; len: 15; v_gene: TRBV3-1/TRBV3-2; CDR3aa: CASSQDDRGRIGYTF
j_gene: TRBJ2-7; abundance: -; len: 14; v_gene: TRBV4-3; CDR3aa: CASSLDRSSYEQYF
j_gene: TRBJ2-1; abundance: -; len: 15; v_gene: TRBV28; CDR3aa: CASSLTSVLNNEQFF
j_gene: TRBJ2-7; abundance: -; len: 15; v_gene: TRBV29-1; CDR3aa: CSVLTYRSPGGEQYF
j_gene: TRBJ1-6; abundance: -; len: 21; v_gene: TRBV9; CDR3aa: CASSDGTGGGIEDSYNSPLHF